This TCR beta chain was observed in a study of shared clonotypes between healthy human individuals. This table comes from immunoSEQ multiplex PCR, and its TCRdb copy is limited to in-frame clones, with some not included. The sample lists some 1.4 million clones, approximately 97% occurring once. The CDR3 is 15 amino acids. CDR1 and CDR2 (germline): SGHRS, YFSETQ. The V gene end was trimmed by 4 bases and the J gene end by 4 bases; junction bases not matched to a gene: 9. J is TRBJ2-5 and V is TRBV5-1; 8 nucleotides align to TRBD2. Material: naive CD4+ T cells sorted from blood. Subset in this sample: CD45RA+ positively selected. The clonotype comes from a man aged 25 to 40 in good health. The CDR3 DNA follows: TGCGCCAGCAGCCGGACGGGAGGGCCTGGAGAGACCCAGTACTTC. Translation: CASSRTGGPGETQYF.